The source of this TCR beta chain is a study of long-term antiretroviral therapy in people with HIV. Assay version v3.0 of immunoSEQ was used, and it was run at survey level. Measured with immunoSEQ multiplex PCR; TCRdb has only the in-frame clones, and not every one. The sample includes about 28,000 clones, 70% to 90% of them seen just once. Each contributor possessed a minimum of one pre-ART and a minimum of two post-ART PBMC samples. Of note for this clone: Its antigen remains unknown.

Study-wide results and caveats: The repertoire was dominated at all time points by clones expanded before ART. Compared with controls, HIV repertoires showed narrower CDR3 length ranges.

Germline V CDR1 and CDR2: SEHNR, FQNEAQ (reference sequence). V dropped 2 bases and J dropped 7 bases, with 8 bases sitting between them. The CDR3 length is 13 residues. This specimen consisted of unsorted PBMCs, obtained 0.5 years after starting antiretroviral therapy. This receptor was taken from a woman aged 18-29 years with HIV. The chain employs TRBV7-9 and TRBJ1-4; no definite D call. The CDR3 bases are TGTGCCAGCAGCTTAATCAGGAGTGAAAAACTGTTTTTT. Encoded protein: CASSLIRSEKLFF.